These 10 T cell receptor beta chains were all obtained from the same sample, sequenced in a study of cytomegalovirus exposure and HLA in healthy donors. Use of 60 Vbeta and 13 Jbeta primers characterized the PCR. Data came from immunoSEQ multiplex PCR; TCRdb stores just in-frame clones and leaves some out. The sample has around 95,000 clones, approximately 74% seen once. The sequenced sample consisted of PBMCs. These receptors were collected from a male donor in good health and CMV-seronegative.

This chain connects TRBV28 to TRBJ2-2; D is perhaps TRBD2 (6 bases). V lost 4 bases to trimming and J lost 2 bases, with 11 bases between them. In germline, CDR1 is MDHEN, CDR2 SYDVKM. The CDR3 is 15 amino acids. The CDR3 loop is CASSSSGLNTGELFF. CDR3 in DNA: TGTGCCAGCAGTTCATCGGGACTTAACACCGGGGAGCTGTTTTTT.

The rearrangement joins TRBV28 to TRBJ2-7, with TRBD1 identical over 7 bases. Germline assignment: CDR1 MDHEN and CDR2 SYDVKM. CDR3 length: 15 residues. The trim removed 3 bases at V and 3 bases at J, leaving 8 bases unmatched. In nucleotides, the CDR3 is TGTGCCAGCAGTTTGGCAGGGGGTAGTTACTACGAGCAGTACTTC. It translates to CASSLAGGSYYEQYF.

The chain joins TRBV5-1 to TRBJ2-5; 9 nucleotides agree with TRBD2. CDR1 is SGHRS and CDR2 is YFSETQ in the germline V gene. The trim removed 2 bases at V and 0 bases at J, leaving 5 bases unmatched. CDR3 length: 16 residues. The CDR3 here is CASSFGLATNQETQYF. The CDR3 DNA sequence: TGCGCCAGCAGCTTCGGACTAGCGACGAACCAAGAGACCCAGTACTTC.

V usage is TRBV25-1 and J usage is TRBJ1-1; D is undetermined. The ends were cut back, 6 bases at V and 4 bases at J, with 15 bases in the middle. The CDR3 contains 14 residues. The germline CDR1 and CDR2 sequences are MGHDK and SYGVNS. The CDR3 nucleotides are TGTGCCAGCAGCGAGATGGACTGGGGCACTGAAGCTTTCTTT. It specifies CASSEMDWGTEAFF.

This clone was found once. CDR3 loop: CATSSLTGNYEQYF. CDR3 coding DNA: TGTGCCACCAGCAGTTTAACAGGGAACTACGAGCAGTACTTC. The rearrangement links TRBV15 to TRBJ2-7, with a weak D call TRBD1 (6 bases). V was cut by 3 bases and J by 3 bases, with 12 bases left in between. From germline, CDR1 is LNHNV and CDR2 YYDKDF (reference sequence). This CDR3 is 14 amino acids long.

The chain recombines TRBV5-4 with TRBJ2-7; possibly TRBD1 for D (5 bases). V lost 3 bases to trimming and J lost 7 bases, with 11 bases between them. The CDR3 covers 12 residues. Germline CDR1 reads SGHNT; CDR2 reads YYREEE (reference sequence). CDR3 sequence: CASSSDSAEQYF. The CDR3 DNA sequence: TGTGCCAGCAGCTCAGACAGCGCTGAGCAGTACTTC.

This clone showed up just once. The chain carries TRBV7-2 and TRBJ1-4; 7 bases agree with TRBD1. The V gene end was trimmed by 5 bases and the J gene end by 7 bases; junction bases not matched to a gene: 7. Germline values: CDR1 SGHTA, CDR2 FQGNSA. The length of the CDR3 is 14 residues. DNA of the CDR3: TGTGCCAGCAGCCGGAGGGGGCGCTTTGAAAAACTGTTTTTT. This codes for CASSRRGRFEKLFF. Full variable domain (remainder filled in from reference TRBV7-2 and TRBJ1-4): GAGVSQSPSNKVTEKGKDVELRCDPISGHTALYWYRQSLGQGLEFLIYFQGNSAPDKSGLPSDRFSAERTGGSVSTLTIQRTQQEDSAVYLCASSRRGRFEKLFFGSGTQLSVL.

The count of this clone is one. Here the CDR3 DNA reads TGTGCCAGCAGCTTAATAGCGGGAGTGGATAAAGAGACCCAGTACTTC. Its translation is CASSLIAGVDKETQYF. J is TRBJ2-5 and V is TRBV7-3; 9 positions agree with TRBD2. The J segment lost 3 bases and the V segment lost 1 base, leaving 6 bases of the junction unmatched. CDR1 is SGHTA, CDR2 FQGTGA, per germline. This CDR3 is built from 16 residues.

This chain connects TRBV6-6 to TRBJ2-3; D might be TRBD1 (5 bases). Germline V gene lookup returns CDR1 MNHNY and CDR2 SVGAGI (reference sequence). V was clipped by 5 bases and J by 2 bases, with 11 bases between them. The CDR3 contains 14 residues. CDR3 DNA: TGTGCCAGCAGTCAAGAGACAGACACAGATACGCAGTATTTT. Its translation is CASSQETDTDTQYF.

V gene TRBV7-3 combines with J gene TRBJ2-3; maybe TRBD1 (5 bases). The V gene lost 4 bases and the J gene lost 4 bases, with 24 bases spanning the gap. This CDR3 contains 18 residues. Germline lookup yields CDR1 SGHTA and CDR2 FQGTGA. CDR3 sequence: CASSSRPQGNPGADTQYF. For the CDR3, the DNA is TGTGCCAGCAGCTCGCGACCCCAGGGTAATCCTGGCGCAGATACGCAGTATTTT. Complete variable domain (other parts from reference TRBV7-3 and TRBJ2-3): GAGVSQTPSNKVTEKGKYVELRCDPISGHTALYWYRQSLGQGPEFLIYFQGTGAADDSGLPNDRFFAVRPEGSVSTLKIQRTERGDSAVYLCASSSRPQGNPGADTQYFGPGTRLTVL.